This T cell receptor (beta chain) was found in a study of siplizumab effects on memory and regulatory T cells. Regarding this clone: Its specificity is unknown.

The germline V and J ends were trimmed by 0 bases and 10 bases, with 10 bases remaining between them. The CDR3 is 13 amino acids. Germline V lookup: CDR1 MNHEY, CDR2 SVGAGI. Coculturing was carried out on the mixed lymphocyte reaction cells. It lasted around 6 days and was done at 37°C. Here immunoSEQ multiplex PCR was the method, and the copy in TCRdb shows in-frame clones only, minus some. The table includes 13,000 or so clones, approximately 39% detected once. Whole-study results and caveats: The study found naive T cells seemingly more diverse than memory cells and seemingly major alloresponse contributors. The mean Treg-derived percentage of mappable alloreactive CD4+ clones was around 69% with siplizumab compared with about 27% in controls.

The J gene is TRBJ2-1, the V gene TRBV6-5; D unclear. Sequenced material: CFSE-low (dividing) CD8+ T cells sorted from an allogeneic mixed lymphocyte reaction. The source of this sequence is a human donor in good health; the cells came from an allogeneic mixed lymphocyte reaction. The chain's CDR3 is CASSYSLVGEQFF. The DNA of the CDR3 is TGTGCCAGCAGTTACTCCTTAGTCGGGGAGCAGTTCTTC.